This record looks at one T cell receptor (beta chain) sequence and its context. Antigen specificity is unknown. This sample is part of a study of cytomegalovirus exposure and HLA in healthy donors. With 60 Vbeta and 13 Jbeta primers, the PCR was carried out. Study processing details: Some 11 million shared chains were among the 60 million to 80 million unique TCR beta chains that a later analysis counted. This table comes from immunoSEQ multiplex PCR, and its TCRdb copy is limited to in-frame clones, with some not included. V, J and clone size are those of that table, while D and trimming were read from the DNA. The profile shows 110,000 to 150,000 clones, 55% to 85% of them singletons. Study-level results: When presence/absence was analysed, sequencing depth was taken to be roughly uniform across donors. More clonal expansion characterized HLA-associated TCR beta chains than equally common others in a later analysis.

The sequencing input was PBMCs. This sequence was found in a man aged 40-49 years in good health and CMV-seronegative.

The CDR3 region is CASSLGLFEDNEQFF. The CDR3, as DNA: TGTGCCAGCAGCTTGGGCCTTTTTGAGGACAATGAGCAGTTCTTC. The chain uses TRBV5-8 and TRBJ2-1; D uncertain. V lost 0 bases to trimming and J lost 5 bases, with 12 bases between them. Germline CDR1 reads SGHTS; CDR2 reads YDEGEE. CDR3 length: 15 residues.